This record looks at one T cell receptor beta chain sequence and its context. Its specific antigen is unknown. These data are taken from a study of CXCR3-negative and CXCR3-positive naive CD8 T cells (dated by TCRdb to about 2019). In terms of the full investigation: In total, approximately 130 million TRB reads were obtained, or roughly 1.5 +/- 0.3 million reads per library. Diversity and physicochemical repertoire analyses covered 11 donors pooled from two independent experiments. For the TRBV-TRBJ cluster analysis, the naive subsets came from about five donors, while the memory cells came from 3 donors.

Study-wide findings and limitations: Surface CD5, linked to self-reactivity in mice, was comparable between naive subsets; TCR interaction strength was therefore also inferred from TRB CDR3 physicochemical properties. TRB CDR3s from CXCR3-positive naive cells showed higher hydrophobicity (lower Kidera factor 4), lower energy, and higher strength and volume indices than CXCR3-negative naive cells. CXCR3 expression partially decreased after cryopreservation, so most assays used freshly isolated PBMCs. Repertoire diversity was comparably high in both naive subsets but much lower in memory CD8+ T cells. Naive CXCR3-negative and CXCR3-positive cells from the same donor showed similar TRBV-TRBJ usage, whereas memory cells showed distinct patterns.

For each CD8+ T cell subset, flow sorting was done in triplicate, and 300,000 or so cells per subset went directly into RLT lysis buffer. To exclude memory contaminants, naive CD8+ T cells were stringently defined as CD45RO-CCR7+CD27+CD95-. Using standard density gradient centrifugation, peripheral blood mononuclear cells were isolated from buffy coats. Naive CXCR3-negative and CXCR3-positive CD8+ T cells were flow-sorted on a FACSAria III. Total RNA was extracted from sorted cells using an RNeasy Mini Kit. The CDR3 goes from the cysteine to the phenylalanine over 15 residues. No DNA is listed. The germline V gene provides CDR1 SQVTM and CDR2 ANQGSEA. This sample was sequenced with a NextSeq 550. The Human TCR Profiling Kit (MiLaboratory) was used to make UMI-labeled 5' RACE TRB cDNA libraries. cDNA synthesis used the entire amount of extracted RNA, and PCR amplification then used the entire amount of cDNA produced. Libraries were prepared in parallel with an identical number of PCR cycles. From the authors' description of their analysis: With a requirement of at least two reads per UMI, MIGEC and MiXCR extracted about 52,000 +/- 9,100 unique UMI-labeled TRB cDNA molecules per library. An average of about 40,000 +/- 10,000 functional in-frame TRB CDR3 nucleotide clonotypes without stop codons was found per library. After downsampling to 5000 UMI-labeled TRB molecules per sample, diversity metrics such as normalized Shannon-Wiener and Chao1 were calculated in VDJtools. VDJtools was used to calculate clonotype-size-weighted physicochemical properties of the central five CDR3 residues, namely interaction energy, strength, volume and Kidera factor 4. Following TCRdb reprocessing, every CDR3 protein sequence forms one entry, and DNA is not provided. None of the V and J calls come from the authors' own analysis; TCRdb made them. This sample's table lists about 41,000 distinct CDR3 sequences. 1.5% to 2% of the sample is held by the ten biggest clonotypes.

The sample comprised naive CXCR3- CD8+ T cells from blood. The cell subset or site label on this specimen signifies: CD45RO-CCR7+CD27+CD95- naive CD8+ T cells lacking CXCR3 (TNR3-). The V and J genes are TRBV29-1 and TRBJ2-7; TCRdb's D call of TRBD2 is untestable without DNA. This TCR was recovered from a human donor in good health. Some clones in this sample may be carry-over from other donors' samples. The CDR3 sequence is CSVEGTSASSYEQYF.